These 9 T cell receptor beta chains share one sample of origin, sequenced in a study of tumor-infiltrating lymphocytes in oesophageal squamous cell carcinoma. One entry per CDR3 protein, called by TCRdb with MiXCR from the PCR reads. This repertoire shows some 11,000 distinct CDR3 sequences, about 50% found once; its top ten account for under 20%. The specimen was esophageal tumor tissue. The receptors derive from a female donor with esophageal squamous cell carcinoma.

The gene calls are TRBV18 and TRBJ1-2, with D maybe TRBD1 (5 bases). Between the trimmed V and J ends, which lost 3 bases and 7 bases, there was a span of 12 bases. CDR3 size: 13 residues. Germline CDR1 and CDR2: KGHSH and LQKENI. The CDR3 is CASSPGQALGYTF. CDR3 DNA: TGTGCCAGCTCACCGGGGCAGGCTCTTGGCTACACCTTC.

The J gene is TRBJ2-3, the V gene TRBV7-8; 9 bases agree with TRBD2. The last part of the DNA fits TRBJ2-1 better; the J call may be wrong. CDR1 and CDR2 from the germline V gene are SGHVS and FQNEAQ. CDR3 length equals 11 residues. CDR3 bases: TGTGCCAGCAGCGTTAGCGGGGGGCAGTTCTTC. Its translation is CASSVSGGQFF.

The chain combines TRBV10-3 with TRBJ2-3, with D uncertain. The V and J ends lost 0 bases and 6 bases respectively, with 13 bases between them. CDR1 ENHRY and CDR2 SYGVKD come from the germline V gene. The CDR3 runs to 15 residues. Here the CDR3 reads CAISESASYADTQYF. Written as DNA, the CDR3 is TGTGCCATCAGTGAGTCGGCTAGTTACGCGGATACGCAGTATTTT.

The chain links TRBV7-2 to TRBJ2-3, with D unresolved. Looked up from germline, CDR1 is SGHTA and CDR2 is FQGNSA. The V gene lost 1 base and the J gene lost 5 bases, with 1 base spanning the gap. The CDR3 is 11 residues long. The CDR3 DNA follows: TGTGCCAGCAGCTTAGTAGATACGCAGTATTTT. Its protein is CASSLVDTQYF.

In its sample, this clonotype was seen a few times. The chain carries TRBV5-1 and TRBJ2-6; no clear D gene. The germline V gene encodes CDR1 SGHRS and CDR2 YFSETQ. V shed 3 bases and J shed 0 bases, with 10 bases lying between them. The CDR3 has 16 amino acids. The CDR3 region has the DNA TGCGCCAGCAGCTCGCGACCTAACTCTGGGGCCAACGTCCTGACTTTC. This gives the protein CASSSRPNSGANVLTF.

In its sample, this clonotype was seen a few times. V usage is TRBV6-6 and J usage is TRBJ2-1; 8 bases agree with TRBD2. Germline-derived CDR1 and CDR2 are MNHNY and SVGAGI (reference sequence). The CDR3 sequence is 17 residues long. The trim removed 2 bases at V and 0 bases at J, leaving 6 bases unmatched. The CDR3 spells CASSYKAGATSYNEQFF. The CDR3 DNA is TGTGCCAGCAGTTACAAAGCGGGGGCCACCTCCTACAATGAGCAGTTCTTC.

The chain recombines TRBV19 with TRBJ1-1; unclear D gene. The CDR3 runs to 13 residues. V lost 3 bases, J lost 1 base, and 6 bases lay in between. CDR1 and CDR2 (germline): LNHDA, SQIVND (reference sequence). The CDR3 is CASSINSNTEAFF. The CDR3 nucleotides read TGTGCCAGTAGTATCAACTCGAACACTGAAGCTTTCTTT.

The genes are TRBV6-6 and TRBJ1-6; D unclear. The CDR3 consists of 14 residues. The germline gives CDR1 MNHNY, CDR2 SVGAGI (reference sequence). The V gene lost 2 bases and the J gene lost 6 bases, with 8 bases spanning the gap. CDR3 in DNA: TGTGCCAGCAGTTACGGAGGGAGTAATTCACCCCTCCACTTT. It codes for CASSYGGSNSPLHF.

J is TRBJ2-7 and V is TRBV7-2; D ambiguous. Trimming shortened V by 4 bases and J by 3 bases, and 4 bases separated the two germline ends. The CDR3 is 11 residues long. Germline assignment: CDR1 SGHTA and CDR2 FQGNSA. The CDR3 region is CASSYHYEQYF. DNA of the CDR3: TGTGCCAGCAGCTACCACTACGAGCAGTACTTC. The full variable domain, rest sourced from reference TRBV7-2 and TRBJ2-7, is GAGVSQSPSNKVTEKGKDVELRCDPISGHTALYWYRQSLGQGLEFLIYFQGNSAPDKSGLPSDRFSAERTGGSVSTLTIQRTQQEDSAVYLCASSYHYEQYFGPGTRLTVT.